The sequence of this T cell receptor (beta chain) was determined in a study of shared clonotypes between healthy human individuals. The naive CD8 fraction comprised CD45RO-negative cells positively selected for CCR7 and excluded terminally differentiated effector memory CD45RA+ cells. The study ran the assay at deep level. Repertoires were generated with immunoSEQ multiplex PCR, while TCRdb's copy carries only in-frame clones and drops some. The data hold about 2.2 million clones, with approximately 92% observed a single time. Germline V gene sequence: CDR1 SGDLS, CDR2 YYNGEE. The V end lost 0 bases, the J end lost 3 bases, and 9 bases lay between the germline ends. This CDR3 has 15 amino acids.

The TCR comes from a man between 18 and 29 years old in good health. Some clones in this sample may be carry-over from other donors' samples. What was sequenced was naive CD8+ T cells from PBMCs. The chain is built from TRBV9 and TRBJ1-4, with D possibly being TRBD1 (5 bases). The CDR3 bases are TGTGCCAGCAGCGTAGAAGGGGCCGCTAATGAAAAACTGTTTTTT. It specifies CASSVEGAANEKLFF.